This T cell receptor (beta chain) stems from a study of long-term antiretroviral therapy in people with HIV. Study-wide findings and caveats: Transplant-donor-level diversity was not reached after ART, though diversity increased.

V was clipped by 10 bases and J by 6 bases, with 8 bases between them. Germline values: CDR1 MNHNY, CDR2 SVGAGI (reference sequence). This CDR3 comprises 10 residues. Details on this clone: As yet, its antigen is unknown.

At the survey level, the v3.0 immunoSEQ assay was run. Sequencing used immunoSEQ multiplex PCR; TCRdb keeps in-frame clones, though not all of them. Here the sample spans 20,000 to 25,000 clones, about 86% being singletons. The sequence came from a man aged 30-40 years with HIV. V is TRBV6-6 and J is TRBJ2-3, with D possibly matching TRBD2 (5 bases). The sequencing used unsorted PBMCs, collected 0.7 years before starting antiretroviral therapy. DNA for the CDR3: TGTGCCACTATAGCGGATACGCAGTATTTT. This codes for CATIADTQYF.